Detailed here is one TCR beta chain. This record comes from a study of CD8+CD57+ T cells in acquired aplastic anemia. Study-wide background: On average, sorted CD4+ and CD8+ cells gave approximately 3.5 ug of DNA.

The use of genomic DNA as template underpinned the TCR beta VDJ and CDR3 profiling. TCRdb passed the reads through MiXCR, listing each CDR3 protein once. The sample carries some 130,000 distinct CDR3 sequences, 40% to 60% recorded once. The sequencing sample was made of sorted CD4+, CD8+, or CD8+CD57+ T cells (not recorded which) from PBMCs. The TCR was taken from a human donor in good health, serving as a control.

The CDR3 sequence: CASTPGGAKGEAFF. CDR3 in DNA: TGTGCCAGCACCCCTGGAGGGGCGAAGGGTGAAGCTTTCTTT. This rearrangement joins TRBV25-1 to TRBJ1-1; D is perhaps TRBD1 (5 bases). The CDR3 consists of 14 residues. Trimming pared 7 bases from V and 7 bases from J, leaving 19 bases between. Germline values: CDR1 MGHDK, CDR2 SYGVNS.